The clone carrying this T cell receptor beta chain appeared many times. The antigen remains undetermined. V lost 5 bases to trimming and J lost 7 bases, with 21 bases between them. The germline gives CDR1 SGHTA, CDR2 FQGNSA. The length of the CDR3 is 15 residues. Combining iRepertoire HTBI primers with Arm-PCR of CDR3 regions, the authors built TCR beta libraries. TCRdb ran MiXCR on the multiplex PCR reads and lists one entry per CDR3 protein. This sample yields 400,000 to 450,000 distinct CDR3 sequences, of which around 15% are seen a single time; about 11% belongs to the top ten. This entry belongs to a study of regulatory T cells in long-lasting Graves disease. Study observations and caveats: Persistent disease samples used TRBV28, TRBJ1-2 and TRBJ2-5 preferentially. Persistent patients shared more public clonotypes (2,741) than newly diagnosed patients (about 1,000).

Regarding time point: newly diagnosed GD, antithyroid drugs for less than 3 months. RNA from PBMCs was the source of the TCR library. This sample also appeared in a second study, on T cells in Graves' hyperthyroidism and ophthalmopathy. From that second work: Every diagnosis used clinical symptoms, serum thyroxine and TRAb, thyroid ultrasound and orbital computed tomography.

The receptor's source is a woman in her thirties with Graves disease. V gene TRBV7-2 combines with J gene TRBJ2-7; unclear D gene. Sequences were derived from peripheral blood mononuclear cells (PBMCs), sampled at new diagnosis, from a patient treated with antithyroid drugs. The CDR3 loop is CASSAPYRVSNEQYF. DNA of the CDR3: TGTGCCAGCAGCGCCCCTTATCGTGTCTCAAATGAGCAGTACTTC. Based on the CDR3 plus reference TRBV7-2 and TRBJ2-7, the full variable domain is GAGVSQSPSNKVTEKGKDVELRCDPISGHTALYWYRQSLGQGLEFLIYFQGNSAPDKSGLPSDRFSAERTGGSVSTLTIQRTQQEDSAVYLCASSAPYRVSNEQYFGPGTRLTVT.